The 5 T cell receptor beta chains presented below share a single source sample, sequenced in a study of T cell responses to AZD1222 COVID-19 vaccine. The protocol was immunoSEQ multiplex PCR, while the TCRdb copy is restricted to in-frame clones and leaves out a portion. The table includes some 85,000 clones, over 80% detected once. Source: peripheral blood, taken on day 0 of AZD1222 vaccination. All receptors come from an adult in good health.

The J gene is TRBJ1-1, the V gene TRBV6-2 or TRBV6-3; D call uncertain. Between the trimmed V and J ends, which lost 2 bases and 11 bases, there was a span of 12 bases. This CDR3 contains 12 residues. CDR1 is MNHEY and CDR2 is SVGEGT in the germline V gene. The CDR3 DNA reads TGTGCCAGCAGTTACAGAGTGGAGAGGGCTTTCTTT. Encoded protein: CASSYRVERAFF.

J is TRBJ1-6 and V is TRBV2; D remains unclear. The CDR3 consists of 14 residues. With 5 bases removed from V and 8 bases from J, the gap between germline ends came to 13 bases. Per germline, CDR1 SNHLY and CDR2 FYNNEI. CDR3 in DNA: TGTGCCAGCAGTCAGGCCCCCGGGGATTCACCCCTCCACTTT. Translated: CASSQAPGDSPLHF.

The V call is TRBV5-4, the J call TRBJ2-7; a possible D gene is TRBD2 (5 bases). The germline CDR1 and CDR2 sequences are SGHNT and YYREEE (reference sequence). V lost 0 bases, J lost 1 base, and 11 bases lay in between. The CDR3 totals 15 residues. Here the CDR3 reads CASSLAGKRSYEQYF. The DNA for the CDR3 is TGTGCCAGCAGCTTGGCGGGGAAGAGGTCCTACGAGCAGTACTTC.

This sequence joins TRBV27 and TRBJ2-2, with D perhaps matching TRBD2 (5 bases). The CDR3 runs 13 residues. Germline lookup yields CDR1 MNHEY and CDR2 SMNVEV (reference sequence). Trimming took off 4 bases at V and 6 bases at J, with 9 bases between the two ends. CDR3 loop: CASSSLDSGELFF. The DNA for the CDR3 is TGTGCCAGCAGTTCACTAGACTCCGGGGAGCTGTTTTTT.

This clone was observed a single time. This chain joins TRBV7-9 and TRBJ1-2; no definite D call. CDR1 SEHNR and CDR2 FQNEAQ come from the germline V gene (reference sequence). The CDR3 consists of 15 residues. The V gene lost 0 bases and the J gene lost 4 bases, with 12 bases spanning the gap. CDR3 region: CASSLASSRSYGYTF. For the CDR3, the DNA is TGTGCCAGCAGCTTAGCATCCTCACGATCCTATGGCTACACCTTC.